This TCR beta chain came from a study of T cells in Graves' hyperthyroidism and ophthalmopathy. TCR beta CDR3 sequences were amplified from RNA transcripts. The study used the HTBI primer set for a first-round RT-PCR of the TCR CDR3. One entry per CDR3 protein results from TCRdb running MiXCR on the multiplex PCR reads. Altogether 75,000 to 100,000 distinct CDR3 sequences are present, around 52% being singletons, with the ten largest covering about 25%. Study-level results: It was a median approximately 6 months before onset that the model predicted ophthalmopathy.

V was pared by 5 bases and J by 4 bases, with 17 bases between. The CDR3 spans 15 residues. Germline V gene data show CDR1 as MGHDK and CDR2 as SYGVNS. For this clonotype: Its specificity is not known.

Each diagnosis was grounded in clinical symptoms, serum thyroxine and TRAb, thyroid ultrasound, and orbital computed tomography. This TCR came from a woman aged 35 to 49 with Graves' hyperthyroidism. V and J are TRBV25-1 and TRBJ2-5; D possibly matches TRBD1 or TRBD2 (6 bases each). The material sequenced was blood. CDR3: CASSYQGRGPETQYF. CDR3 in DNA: TGTGCCAGCAGTTATCAGGGGCGGGGCCCAGAGACCCAGTACTTC.